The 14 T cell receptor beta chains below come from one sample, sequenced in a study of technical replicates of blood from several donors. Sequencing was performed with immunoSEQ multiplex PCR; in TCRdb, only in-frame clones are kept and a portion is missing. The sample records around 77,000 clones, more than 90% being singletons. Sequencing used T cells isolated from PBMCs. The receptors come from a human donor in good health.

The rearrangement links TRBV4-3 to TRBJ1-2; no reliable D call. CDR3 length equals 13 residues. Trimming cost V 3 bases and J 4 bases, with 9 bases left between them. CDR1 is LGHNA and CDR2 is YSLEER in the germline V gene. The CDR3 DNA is TGCGCCAGCAGCCAGAGAGGGCCCTATGGCTACACCTTC. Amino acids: CASSQRGPYGYTF.

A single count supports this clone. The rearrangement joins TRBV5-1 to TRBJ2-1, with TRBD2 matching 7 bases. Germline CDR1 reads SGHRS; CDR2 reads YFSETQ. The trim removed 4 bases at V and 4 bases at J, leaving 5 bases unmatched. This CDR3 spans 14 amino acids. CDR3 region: CASSVGGTYNEQFF. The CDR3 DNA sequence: TGCGCCAGCAGCGTGGGAGGGACTTACAATGAGCAGTTCTTC.

Here the CDR3 reads CATSHSGDTEAFF. In nucleotides, the CDR3 is TGTGCCACCAGTCATTCAGGGGATACTGAAGCTTTCTTT. J is TRBJ1-1 and V is TRBV15; a possible D gene is TRBD1 (6 bases). CDR1 is LNHNV and CDR2 is YYDKDF in the germline V gene (reference sequence). The CDR3 covers 13 residues. V lost 6 bases and J 5 bases, leaving 13 bases between the germline ends.

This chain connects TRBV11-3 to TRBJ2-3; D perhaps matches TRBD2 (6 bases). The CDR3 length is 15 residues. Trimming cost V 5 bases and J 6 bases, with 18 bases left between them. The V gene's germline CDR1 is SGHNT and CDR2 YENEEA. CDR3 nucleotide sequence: TGTGCCAGCAGCCCCGGGACTGTGGGGGTGGATACGCAGTATTTT. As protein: CASSPGTVGVDTQYF.

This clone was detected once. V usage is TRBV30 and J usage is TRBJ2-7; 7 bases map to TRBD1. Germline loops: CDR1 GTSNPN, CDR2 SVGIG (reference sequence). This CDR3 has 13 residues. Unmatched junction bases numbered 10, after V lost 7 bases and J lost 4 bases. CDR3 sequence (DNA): TGTGCCTACGCCGGGACAGAGAGTTACGAGCAGTACTTC. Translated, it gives CAYAGTESYEQYF.

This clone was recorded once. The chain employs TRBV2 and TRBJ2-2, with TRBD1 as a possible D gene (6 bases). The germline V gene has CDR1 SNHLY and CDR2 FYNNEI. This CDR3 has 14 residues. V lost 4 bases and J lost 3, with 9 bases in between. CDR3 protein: CASSAGQYTGELFF. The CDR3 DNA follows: TGTGCCAGCAGTGCAGGACAGTACACCGGGGAGCTGTTTTTT.

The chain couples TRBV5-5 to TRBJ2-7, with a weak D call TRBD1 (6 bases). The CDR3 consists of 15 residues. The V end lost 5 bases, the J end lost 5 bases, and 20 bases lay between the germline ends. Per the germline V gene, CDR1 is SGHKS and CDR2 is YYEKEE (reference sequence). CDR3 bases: TGTGCCAGCAGTTGGAATCCCGGACAGACGGACGAGCAGTACTTC. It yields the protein CASSWNPGQTDEQYF.

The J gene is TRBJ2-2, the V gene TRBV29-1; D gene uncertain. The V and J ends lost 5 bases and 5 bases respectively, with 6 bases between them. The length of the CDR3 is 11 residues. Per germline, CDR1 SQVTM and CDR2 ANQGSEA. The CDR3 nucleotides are TGCAGCGTTCCCGTGACCGGGGAGCTGTTTTTT. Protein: CSVPVTGELFF.

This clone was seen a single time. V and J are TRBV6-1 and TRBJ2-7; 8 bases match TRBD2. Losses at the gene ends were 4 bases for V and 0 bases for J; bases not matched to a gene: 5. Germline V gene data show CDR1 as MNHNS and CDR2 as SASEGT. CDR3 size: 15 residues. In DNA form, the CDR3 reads TGTGCCAGCAGTGCATTTAGCGGGATCTCCTACGAGCAGTACTTC. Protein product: CASSAFSGISYEQYF.

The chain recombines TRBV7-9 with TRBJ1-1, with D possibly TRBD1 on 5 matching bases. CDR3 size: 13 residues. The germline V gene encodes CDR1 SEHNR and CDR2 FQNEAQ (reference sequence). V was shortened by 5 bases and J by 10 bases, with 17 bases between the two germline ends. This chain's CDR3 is CASSLDSLGGAFF. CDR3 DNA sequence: TGTGCCAGCAGCCTCGACAGCCTCGGGGGAGCTTTCTTT.

CDR3 loop: CASSPTDIQGGYGYTF. In DNA form, the CDR3 reads TGTGCCAGCAGTCCGACCGATATACAGGGGGGCTATGGCTACACCTTC. The chain carries TRBV27 and TRBJ1-2; 8 bases map to TRBD1. Germline trimming cut 5 bases from V and 4 bases from J; bases unmatched to any gene: 12. Germline V CDR1 and CDR2: MNHEY, SMNVEV (reference sequence). This CDR3 region has 16 residues.

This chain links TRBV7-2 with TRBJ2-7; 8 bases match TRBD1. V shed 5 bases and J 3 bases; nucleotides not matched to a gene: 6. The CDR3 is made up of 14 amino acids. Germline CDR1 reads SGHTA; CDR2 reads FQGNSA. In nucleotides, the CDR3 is TGTGCCAGCAGCCTCCCAGGGGGCCTCTACGAGCAGTACTTC. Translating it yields CASSLPGGLYEQYF.

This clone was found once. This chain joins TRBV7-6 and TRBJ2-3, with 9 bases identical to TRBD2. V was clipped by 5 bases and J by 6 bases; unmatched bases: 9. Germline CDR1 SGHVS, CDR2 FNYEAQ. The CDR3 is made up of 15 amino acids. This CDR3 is CASSGGGGREDTQYF. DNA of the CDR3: TGTGCCAGCAGCGGGGGTGGCGGGAGGGAGGATACGCAGTATTTT. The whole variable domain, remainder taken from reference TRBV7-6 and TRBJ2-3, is GAGVSQSPRYKVTKRGQDVALRCDPISGHVSLYWYRQALGQGPEFLTYFNYEAQQDKSGLPNDRFSAERPEGSISTLTIQRTEQRDSAMYRCASSGGGGREDTQYFGPGTRLTVL.

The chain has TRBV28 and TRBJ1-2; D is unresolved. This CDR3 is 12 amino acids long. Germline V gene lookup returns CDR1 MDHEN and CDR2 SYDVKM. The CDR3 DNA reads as TGTGCGATTTACGGAGAGTACTATGGCTACACCTTC. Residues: CAIYGEYYGYTF.